This TCR beta chain was recovered during a study of blood T cell repertoires in COVID-19 (dated by TCRdb to between 2020 and 2021). As for the study more broadly: Collaborator samples came from the United States, Italy and Spain and covered acute and convalescent phases of COVID-19. The repertoires were released in a freely available public database intended as a resource for research on the immune response to SARS-CoV-2. The prospective study material was composed of cDNA or gDNA derived from T cells, B-cell-depleted T cells, or PBMCs. HLA class I and class II types, where available, came from metadata supplied by the sample provider rather than from assay-based typing. The samples were drawn from the first 160 participants of the ongoing ImmuneRACE study and from over a thousand subjects provided by 6 global collaborators. The sample metadata nearly always contained a de-identified subject ID, COVID-19 status, age in years and sex. Deeply sampled blood TCRbeta repertoires from subjects exposed to, actively infected with, or recovered from COVID-19 were included in the dataset.

The immunoSEQ Assay, a bias-controlled multiplex PCR, was used to amplify TCRbeta CDR3 regions from genomic DNA. The original methods were these. Within the assay, amplification of reference gene primers was used to estimate how many nucleated cells each sample contained. To quantify the absolute abundance of each unique TCRbeta CDR3 rearrangement, sequence reads were collapsed and filtered. For each sample, productive Simpson clonality was calculated as the square root of Simpson's diversity index across productive rearrangements. TCRdb carries this immuneACCESS record with in-frame sequences only. Its versions omit some clonotypes, under half of them owing to an unresolved V gene in the studies checked, with the rest unexplained. Clone size and V and J calls were adopted from that table, with D and trimming inferred from the DNA. Counted in this sample were some 120,000 clones; roughly nine tenths of them appeared once. About 3.5% of the sample belongs to the ten largest clones.

The collaborating institutions used their own protocols to collect whole blood in K2EDTA tubes. For TCRbeta analysis, collaborator samples were shipped as frozen whole blood, as isolated PBMCs, or as DNA extracted from either sample type. As to this clone: Its antigen remains unidentified. No much larger clonotype is one base removed from it; base qualities were not supplied.

Beyond this particular receptor, the publication reports: How much clinical and demographic metadata was included differed by source and by participant, and the metadata was provided uncurated.

The germline V gene specifies SGHTA as CDR1 and FQGNSA as CDR2. The CDR3 holds 17 amino acids from the cysteine to the phenylalanine. Left in the record is the CDR3 DNA by itself, 51 bases read in frame from the first base. V is pared back by 1 base and J by 6 bases, with 20 bases lying between the germline termini. Sequences were obtained from peripheral blood. The clonotype was recovered from a man aged 50-60 years with active COVID-19. Recombination connected TRBV7-2 to TRBJ2-3; TRBD1 is perhaps the D gene, given 6 matching bases. CDR3 protein: CASSLELQGRNYDTQYF. At the DNA level, the sequence is TGTGCCAGCAGCTTAGAACTACAGGGAAGAAACTATGATACGCAGTATTTT.